Shown below are 18 T cell receptor beta chains from a single sample sequenced in a study of blood T cells in healthy people across ages. For the second PCR, which ran for 7 to 11 cycles, a sample-barcoded 5' primer and a J-beta primer mix were used. One entry per CDR3 protein, called by TCRdb with MiXCR from the 5' RACE reads. The sample carries more than 1,000,000 distinct CDR3 sequences, under 30% recorded once. These data are also associated with another study on T cells of mothers and their children.

Sequencing input: blood. The source of these receptors is a girl aged 2 to 10 in good health.

The V and J genes are TRBV29-1 and TRBJ2-6; D call uncertain. V dropped 4 bases and J dropped 0 bases, with 10 bases sitting between them. Germline V gives CDR1 SQVTM, CDR2 ANQGSEA. The length of the CDR3 is 15 residues. Here the CDR3 DNA reads TGCAGCGTTGCCGATTTTGACTCTGGGGCCAACGTCCTGACTTTC. Translation: CSVADFDSGANVLTF.

This clonotype was counted between two and nine times. The chain is built from TRBV10-3 and TRBJ1-6; 12 bases line up with TRBD1. Trimming took 4 bases from V and 10 from J; bases not matched to a gene: 11. In germline, CDR1 is ENHRY, CDR2 SYGVKD. The CDR3 length is 17 residues. Written as DNA, the CDR3 is TGTGCCATCAGTGGAGGGACAGGGGGCGCATGGGGGTCACCCCTCCACTTT. This sequence encodes CAISGGTGGAWGSPLHF.

This chain joins TRBV5-1 and TRBJ2-2; D is ambiguous. This CDR3 region has 16 residues. In germline, CDR1 is SGHRS, CDR2 YFSETQ. Trimming pared 1 base from V and 2 bases from J, leaving 12 bases between. CDR3 nucleotide sequence: TGCGCCAGCAGCTTGCCTTCCCCGGACAACACCGGGGAGCTGTTTTTT. This codes for CASSLPSPDNTGELFF.

This clonotype was counted only a few times. An end of the junction differs from the germline gene, which may be a read error. The rearrangement uses TRBV7-7 and TRBJ2-1; weak D call: TRBD1 (5 bases). The CDR3 covers 16 residues. Per germline, CDR1 SSHAT and CDR2 FNYEAQ (reference sequence). This chain's CDR3 is CASSLGAYSSYNEQFF. CDR3 DNA sequence: TGTGCTAGCAGCTTAGGGGCGTATAGCTCCTACAATGAGCAGTTCTTC.

This clonotype was counted only a few times. The chain employs TRBV5-1 and TRBJ1-2; perhaps TRBD1 as D (6 bases). V dropped 4 bases and J dropped 5 bases, with 12 bases sitting between them. The CDR3 is 13 amino acids. Germline-derived CDR1 and CDR2 are SGHRS and YFSETQ. The CDR3 protein is CASSLGTMYGYTF. In nucleotides, the CDR3 is TGCGCCAGCAGCCTCGGGACAATGTATGGCTACACCTTC.

This clonotype was recorded a few times. The genes are TRBV7-3 and TRBJ2-1; maybe TRBD1 (7 bases). CDR3 length: 15 amino acids. The germline V gene has CDR1 SGHTA and CDR2 FQGTGA. Trimming took off 3 bases at V and 8 bases at J, with 17 bases between the two ends. For the CDR3, the DNA is TGTGCCAGCAGCTTTCAGGGGGGTATACAGGATGAGCAGTTCTTC. It encodes CASSFQGGIQDEQFF.

The chain carries TRBV24-1 and TRBJ2-7; 7 nucleotides agree with TRBD1. Looked up from germline, CDR1 is KGHDR and CDR2 is SFDVKD. The CDR3 is 14 residues long. After removal of 0 bases from V and 8 bases from J, the junction contained 6 bases not matched to a gene. In nucleotides, the CDR3 is TGTGCCACCAGTGATTTGAGAGGGGGCGGAAAGCAGTACTTC. Translated: CATSDLRGGGKQYF.

The CDR3 loop is CASSKAPRLKNIQYF. DNA for the CDR3: TGTGCCAGCAGCAAAGCCCCCAGGTTGAAAAACATTCAGTACTTC. The genes are TRBV21-1 and TRBJ2-4. TRBV21-1 is given as a pseudogene. The CDR3 has 15 residues.

J is TRBJ2-4 and V is TRBV4-3, with 7 bases lining up with TRBD2. After removal of 1 base from V and 15 bases from J, the junction contained 9 bases not matched to a gene. The CDR3 length is 13 residues. Germline V gene data show CDR1 as LGHNA and CDR2 as YSLEER. The DNA for the CDR3 is TGCGCCAGCAGCCAAGGGCTAACTAGCGCCCGGTACTTC. This encodes CASSQGLTSARYF.

In its sample, this clonotype was seen a few times. The gene calls are TRBV29-1 and TRBJ2-5; 9 bases map to TRBD1. The J call is doubtful: the DNA matches TRBJ2-7 better. This CDR3 is 14 amino acids long. Germline CDR1 and CDR2: SQVTM and ANQGSEA. The CDR3 sequence: CSVGGTGTTYEQYF. The CDR3 DNA reads as TGCAGCGTTGGGGGGACAGGGACAACCTACGAGCAGTACTTC.

This chain joins TRBV20-1 and TRBJ1-6; D gene unclear. Per the germline V gene, CDR1 is DFQATT and CDR2 is SNEGSKA (reference sequence). The CDR3 has 13 amino acids. V was clipped by 6 bases and J by 6 bases, with 12 bases between them. This CDR3 is CSAKTGINSPLHF. For the CDR3, the DNA is TGCAGTGCAAAGACCGGGATTAATTCACCCCTCCACTTT.

The V and J genes are TRBV6-2 or TRBV6-3 and TRBJ2-1; the match to TRBD2 covers 11 bases. This CDR3 has 15 residues. V dropped 6 bases and J dropped 4; count of bases not matched to a gene: 5. The germline gives CDR1 MNHEY, CDR2 SVGEGT. CDR3: CASRKLAGVYNEQFF. In DNA, the CDR3 is TGTGCCAGCAGAAAACTAGCGGGGGTATACAATGAGCAGTTCTTC.

The gene calls are TRBV7-8 and TRBJ2-5; no firm D call. The DNA end favors TRBJ2-7, so the J call may be wrong. The CDR3 totals 14 residues. Germline V gives CDR1 SGHVS, CDR2 FQNEAQ. CDR3: CASSSRMASSEQYF. The DNA of the CDR3 is TGTGCCAGCAGCTCCCGGATGGCCTCTAGCGAGCAGTACTTC.

On this clonotype: The junction and the germline gene differ at one end; a read error may be behind it. This rearrangement joins TRBV20-1 to TRBJ2-7; 15 nucleotides line up with TRBD2. CDR3 length equals 17 residues. Germline CDR1 DFQATT, CDR2 SNEGSKA (reference sequence). CDR3 sequence: CSARDSRTSGRAGEQYF. The CDR3 bases are TGCAGCGCTAGAGATAGCAGGACTAGCGGGAGGGCCGGGGAGCAGTACTTC.

Only a few counts were recorded for this clonotype. The chain links TRBV28 to TRBJ2-5; perhaps D is TRBD1 or TRBD2 (5 bases each). Germline lookup yields CDR1 MDHEN and CDR2 SYDVKM. The V and J ends lost 2 bases and 4 bases respectively, with 14 bases between them. The CDR3 totals 15 residues. CDR3 sequence: CASSLIIGTVETQYF. DNA for the CDR3: TGTGCCAGCAGTTTAATAATAGGGACGGTAGAGACCCAGTACTTC.

The V call is TRBV20-1, the J call TRBJ2-3; possibly TRBD2 for D (6 bases). The germline V gene encodes CDR1 DFQATT and CDR2 SNEGSKA (reference sequence). Trimming took off 3 bases at V and 5 bases at J, with 15 bases between the two ends. The CDR3 has 14 residues. The CDR3 sequence is CSASFLKGGDTQYF. The CDR3 DNA reads as TGCAGTGCTAGCTTCCTCAAGGGAGGAGATACGCAGTATTTT.

This clonotype occurred a few times. V and J are TRBV7-9 and TRBJ1-2; 8 nucleotides agree with TRBD1. V lost 5 bases to trimming and J lost 4 bases; unmatched junction nucleotides: 9. In germline, CDR1 is SEHNR, CDR2 FQNEAQ (reference sequence). The CDR3 spans 15 residues. The CDR3 nucleotides read TGTGCCAGCAGCCCCAGGGGGCAGGGGAGCTATGGCTACACCTTC. This encodes CASSPRGQGSYGYTF.

This clonotype was found once. The chain links TRBV28 to TRBJ2-5, with a weak D call TRBD2 (6 bases). The CDR3 consists of 14 residues. CDR1 and CDR2 (germline): MDHEN, SYDVKM. Trimming took off 10 bases at V and 7 bases at J, with 22 bases between the two ends. The CDR3 loop is CATHRGGTRGTQYF. In nucleotides, the CDR3 is TGTGCCACTCACCGGGGCGGGACTCGGGGGACCCAGTACTTC.